The TCR beta chain described here comes from a study of cytomegalovirus exposure and HLA in healthy donors. CDR3 length: 14 amino acids. Germline-derived CDR1 and CDR2 are LGHNT and FRNRAP. V shed 7 bases and J 5 bases; nucleotides not matched to a gene: 8. Whole-study findings and limits: Common viral pathogens seemed, in a later analysis, to connect with several of the most significant clusters. A cluster of highly shared sequence variants was likely a sequencing artifact. In a later analysis, HLA-associated TCR beta chains were more clonally expanded than equally common others. Some V segments, including TRBV6-2 and TRBV6-3, were excluded as indistinguishable.

On this clone itself: The antigen is not known.

It was with 60 Vbeta and 13 Jbeta primers that the PCR ran. Sequencing used immunoSEQ multiplex PCR; TCRdb keeps in-frame clones, though not all of them. Of about 120,000 clones in the sample, 81% were seen once. The chain recombines TRBV12-5 with TRBJ2-1; TRBD2 matches 7 bases. This receptor was taken from a man between 18 and 35 years old in good health and CMV-seropositive. Input material: PBMCs. CDR3 protein: CASASGRANNEQFF. The CDR3 DNA is TGTGCTAGTGCCTCAGGGAGGGCAAACAATGAGCAGTTCTTC. Together with reference TRBV12-5 and TRBJ2-1, the CDR3 gives the full variable domain: DARVTQTPRHKVTEMGQEVTMRCQPILGHNTVFWYRQTMMQGLELLAYFRNRAPLDDSGMPKDRFSAEMPDATLATLKIQPSEPRDSAVYFCASASGRANNEQFFGPGTRLTVL.